These 23 T cell receptor beta chains were sequenced from one sample in a study of T cell responses to AZD1222 COVID-19 vaccine. Method: immunoSEQ multiplex PCR; TCRdb's copy keeps in-frame clones and lacks some. The sample has roughly 200,000 clones, 85% to 95% seen once. The sequences come from peripheral blood, collected on day 0 of AZD1222 vaccination. The source of these receptors is an adult in good health.

This clone was counted a single time. This rearrangement joins TRBV7-3 to TRBJ2-5; TRBD1 is a possible D gene (5 bases). The CDR3 sequence is 16 residues long. The V gene lost 1 base and the J gene lost 5 bases, with 17 bases spanning the gap. Per the germline V gene, CDR1 is SGHTA and CDR2 is FQGTGA. CDR3 protein: CASSLNGAGGRETQYF. Here the CDR3 DNA reads TGTGCCAGCAGCTTAAATGGGGCAGGCGGTAGGGAGACCCAGTACTTC.

This clone was recorded only once. The genes are TRBV6-6 and TRBJ2-1; the match to TRBD2 covers 9 bases. The V and J ends lost 0 bases and 8 bases, in that order; junction bases with no gene match: 8. The length of the CDR3 is 16 residues. Germline lookup yields CDR1 MNHNY and CDR2 SVGAGI (reference sequence). The CDR3 DNA reads TGTGCCAGCAGTTACTCGAGGGCGGGGGGGGTATATGAGCAGTTCTTC. Its protein is CASSYSRAGGVYEQFF.

This clone turned up a few times. The chain carries TRBV4-3 and TRBJ1-4; D is undetermined. This CDR3 region has 12 residues. Germline values: CDR1 LGHNA, CDR2 YSLEER. V was trimmed by 0 bases and J by 6 bases, leaving 2 bases between them. CDR3 coding DNA: TGCGCCAGCAGCCAAGAGGATGAAAAACTGTTTTTT. Residues: CASSQEDEKLFF.

The chain couples TRBV10-1 to TRBJ1-6, with 10 nucleotides matching TRBD1. This CDR3 spans 17 amino acids. Germline CDR1 is WNHNN and CDR2 is SYGVQD (reference sequence). With V trimmed by 9 bases and J by 7 bases, 15 bases remained unmatched. The CDR3 DNA reads as TGCGCCAGGTACCTGGGACAGGGGCCCGAGGGGAATTCACCCCTCCACTTT. Amino acid sequence: CARYLGQGPEGNSPLHF.

CDR3 region: CASSKAGRDGYTF. CDR3 bases: TGTGCCAGCTCTAAGGCTGGGAGGGATGGCTACACCTTC. The chain is built from TRBV18 and TRBJ1-2; no clear D gene. The V gene lost 6 bases and the J gene lost 6 bases, with 14 bases spanning the gap. CDR1 is KGHSH, CDR2 LQKENI, per germline. The CDR3 covers 13 residues.

The chain recombines TRBV4-1 with TRBJ2-1; perhaps TRBD1 as D (6 bases). This CDR3 comprises 14 residues. Per germline, CDR1 MGHRA and CDR2 YSYEKL. V lost 6 bases, J lost 6 bases, and 15 bases lay in between. The CDR3 protein is CASSRKQGFNEQFF. The DNA of the CDR3 is TGCGCCAGCAGTCGAAAACAGGGATTCAATGAGCAGTTCTTC.

The rearrangement uses TRBV28 and TRBJ1-4; D unresolved. Germline V gene data show CDR1 as MDHEN and CDR2 as SYDVKM. The CDR3 runs 12 residues. The V end lost 6 bases, the J end lost 5 bases, and 7 bases lay between the germline ends. This chain's CDR3 is CASSPRNEKLFF. The CDR3 coding sequence is TGTGCCAGCAGCCCCCGAAATGAAAAACTGTTTTTT.

J is TRBJ1-5 and V is TRBV6-1; TRBD1 is a possible D gene (5 bases). V lost 8 bases and J 2 bases, leaving 13 bases between the germline ends. Germline CDR1 MNHNS, CDR2 SASEGT. CDR3 length equals 14 residues. The CDR3 reads CASANGGGNQPQHF. In DNA, the CDR3 is TGTGCCAGCGCGAACGGGGGGGGCAATCAGCCCCAGCATTTT.

The chain employs TRBV27 and TRBJ1-5; D remains ambiguous. CDR3 size: 16 residues. The germline V gene encodes CDR1 MNHEY and CDR2 SMNVEV (reference sequence). V lost 1 base to trimming and J lost 1 base, with 11 bases between them. This chain's CDR3 is CASSLLGPGSNQPQHF. CDR3 nucleotide sequence: TGTGCCAGCAGTTTATTGGGCCCGGGGAGCAATCAGCCCCAGCATTTT.

In its sample, this clone was seen once. V gene TRBV5-1 combines with J gene TRBJ1-3; unclear D gene. Germline V gene sequence: CDR1 SGHRS, CDR2 YFSETQ. Trimming cost V 5 bases and J 4 bases, with 7 bases left between them. The CDR3 totals 12 residues. The CDR3 sequence: CASRPDGNTIYF. DNA for the CDR3: TGCGCCAGCAGACCAGACGGAAACACCATATATTTT.

J is TRBJ1-2 and V is TRBV21-1. TRBV21-1 is reported as a pseudogene. The CDR3 sequence is 17 residues long. The CDR3 nucleotides read TGTGCCAGCAGCAAAGGTGGGACACCTACGGGAGACTATGGCTACACCTTC. It yields the protein CASSKGGTPTGDYGYTF.

This sequence joins TRBV7-3 and TRBJ2-5; D uncertain. This CDR3 contains 15 residues. The germline gives CDR1 SGHTA, CDR2 FQGTGA. V was shortened by 1 base and J by 0 bases, with 9 bases between the two germline ends. CDR3 nucleotide sequence: TGTGCCAGCAGCTTAAGATCTGATAACCAAGAGACCCAGTACTTC. Its translation: CASSLRSDNQETQYF.

The chain links TRBV19 to TRBJ2-1; D not certain. Germline CDR1 reads LNHDA; CDR2 reads SQIVND (reference sequence). V lost 5 bases, J lost 0 bases, and 5 bases lay in between. The CDR3 is 13 amino acids. The CDR3 spells CASSESSYNEQFF. In nucleotides, the CDR3 is TGTGCCAGTAGTGAGAGCTCCTACAATGAGCAGTTCTTC.

This chain connects TRBV5-4 to TRBJ2-1, with 9 bases that match TRBD1. This CDR3 is built from 15 residues. Looked up from germline, CDR1 is SGHNT and CDR2 is YYREEE (reference sequence). Trimming at V came to 4 bases and at J to 7 bases, leaving 9 bases not matched to a gene. Here the CDR3 reads CASSLPGQGGNEQFF. CDR3 nucleotide sequence: TGTGCCAGCAGCCTACCGGGACAGGGAGGAAATGAGCAGTTCTTC.

The V gene is TRBV3-1 (or the pseudogene TRBV3-2), the J gene TRBJ2-2; a weak D match, TRBD1 (6 bases). This CDR3 region has 15 residues. Germline values: CDR1 LGHDT, CDR2 YNNKEL (reference sequence). The V end was cut by 5 bases, the J end by 1 base, with 11 bases between. CDR3 amino acids: CASSLQGRNTGELFF. CDR3 nucleotide sequence: TGTGCCAGCAGCTTACAGGGTAGGAACACCGGGGAGCTGTTTTTT.

V is TRBV24-1 and J is TRBJ1-2; D is unclear. CDR1 KGHDR and CDR2 SFDVKD come from the germline V gene. With 0 bases removed from V and 8 bases from J, the gap between germline ends came to 9 bases. The CDR3 is made up of 13 amino acids. CDR3 in DNA: TGTGCCACCAGTGATTTGCGGGGTAACGGCTACACCTTC. Protein: CATSDLRGNGYTF.

V is TRBV7-8 and J is TRBJ1-2; D remains unclear. Germline-derived CDR1 and CDR2 are SGHVS and FQNEAQ. V lost 5 bases to trimming and J lost 6 bases, with 22 bases between them. The CDR3 is 16 amino acids. CDR3 nucleotides: TGTGCCAGCAGCATAGAGGTTTCGGTAACGCGGAATGGCTACACCTTC. This sequence encodes CASSIEVSVTRNGYTF.

The chain has TRBV20-1 and TRBJ2-7, with no clear D. Germline V gene data show CDR1 as DFQATT and CDR2 as SNEGSKA (reference sequence). Deletions cut 1 base from V and 7 bases from J, with 8 bases between. The CDR3 covers 11 residues. CDR3 nucleotides: TGCAGTGCTAGAGGTGGGGAAGAGCAGTACTTC. This translates into CSARGGEEQYF.

The V and J genes are TRBV20-1 and TRBJ1-4, with D perhaps TRBD1 (5 bases). The germline gives CDR1 DFQATT, CDR2 SNEGSKA (reference sequence). This CDR3 spans 14 amino acids. Trimming left V 3 bases short and J 8 bases short, with 16 bases between. CDR3 in amino acids: CSASVGDQAEKLFF. CDR3 DNA: TGCAGTGCTAGTGTAGGGGACCAAGCGGAAAAACTGTTTTTT.

The gene calls are TRBV28 and TRBJ1-2; D is uncertain. The CDR3 contains 13 residues. Deletions cut 3 bases from V and 0 bases from J, with 5 bases between. The germline gives CDR1 MDHEN, CDR2 SYDVKM. DNA of the CDR3: TGTGCCAGCAGTTTGCCAGCTAACTATGGCTACACCTTC. Amino acid sequence: CASSLPANYGYTF.

The chain uses TRBV10-2 and TRBJ1-1, with D unresolved. V was cut by 4 bases and J by 0 bases, with 12 bases left in between. The germline V gene has CDR1 WSHSY and CDR2 SAAADI. CDR3 length: 15 residues. As DNA, the CDR3 is TGCGCCAGCAGTGCGTTGGCAGGCTTGAACACTGAAGCTTTCTTT. Translating it yields CASSALAGLNTEAFF.

This chain joins TRBV19 and TRBJ1-5, with D possibly being TRBD1 (5 bases). Per germline, CDR1 LNHDA and CDR2 SQIVND (reference sequence). The CDR3 has 16 residues. The V end was cut by 3 bases, the J end by 0 bases, with 12 bases between. DNA of the CDR3: TGTGCCAGTAGTATGGGTAGGGGATATAGCAATCAGCCCCAGCATTTT. Residues: CASSMGRGYSNQPQHF.

The chain employs TRBV4-2 and TRBJ2-1; 10 nucleotides align to TRBD2. The V and J ends lost 4 bases and 2 bases, in that order; junction bases with no gene match: 2. Germline values: CDR1 LGHNA, CDR2 YNFKEQ. The CDR3 has 15 residues. The CDR3 coding sequence is TGTGCCAGCAGCCTAAGCGGGGGGGCCTACAATGAGCAGTTCTTC. This codes for CASSLSGGAYNEQFF.